This TCR beta chain was sequenced in a study of long-term antiretroviral therapy in people with HIV. Findings of the study overall: Patients on ART gained diversity, which nonetheless stayed below transplant donor controls. Older ART regimens were possibly in use when the blood was collected between the mid-2000s and the late 2010s.

Without exception, participants with HIV were treated in the United States. The V end was cut by 4 bases, the J end by 4 bases, with 8 bases between. The germline gives CDR1 SGHVS, CDR2 FNYEAQ. The CDR3 contains 12 residues. This clone turned up a few times. What it recognizes is unknown. The libraries were made with immunoSEQ v3.0 at survey level. The study targeted about 35,000-50,000 T-cell genomes per sample in sequencing. Only in-frame clones appear in the TCRdb table, and some are missing; sequencing was by immunoSEQ multiplex PCR. The sample lists 18,000 or so clones, roughly 78% occurring once. The receptor was derived from a woman in her 40s with HIV. This sequence joins TRBV7-6 and TRBJ2-7, with D possibly TRBD1 on 6 matching bases. Sequencing used unsorted PBMCs, obtained at the start of antiretroviral therapy, before treatment. CDR3 amino acids: CASSSDRYEQYF. CDR3 in DNA: TGTGCCAGCAGCTCTGACAGGTACGAGCAGTACTTC.